The T cell receptor beta chain under discussion was sequenced for a study of tumor and adjacent non-tumor tissue in lung cancer. Study context: The patients, 9 to 11 men and roughly 5 women, were about 30 to 85 with stage I to III disease. Points from the study as a whole: Tumor repertoires had a smaller top 100 clone share than normal lung. Patients with more diverse tumor TCRs had worse survival.

Remarks on this clonotype: Its cognate antigen is unknown. The junction and the germline gene differ at one end; a read error may be behind it.

The template was RNA from unsorted bulk tissue. Distant lung tissue was collected more than 3 cm away from the tumor edge. TCRbeta libraries were built with three rounds of nested PCR, modified from ARM-PCR. TCRdb ran MiXCR on the multiplex PCR reads and lists one entry per CDR3 protein. The table includes about 90,000 distinct CDR3 sequences, 65% to 80% detected once. This CDR3 spans 12 amino acids. Germline values: CDR1 MNHNS, CDR2 SASEGT. Input material: distant non-tumor lung tissue. The clonotype originates from a woman aged 45-59 years with non-small cell lung cancer. The chain uses TRBV6-1 and TRBJ2-3; D is undetermined. The CDR3 reads CVSSEIGDTQYF. The CDR3 DNA reads TGTGTCAGCAGTGAAATAGGGGATACGCAGTATTTT.